This T cell receptor beta chain came from a study of control samples from healthy donors and cancer patients. The protocol was immunoSEQ multiplex PCR, while the TCRdb copy is restricted to in-frame clones and leaves out a portion. Of about 60,000 clones in the sample, 95% to 97% were seen once. The CDR3 extends over 15 amino acids. V shed 6 bases and J 2 bases; nucleotides not matched to a gene: 10. Germline CDR1 reads SNHLY; CDR2 reads FYNNEI. This clonotype was sampled from a woman between 18 and 29 years old in good health. The sequenced sample was blood. V usage is TRBV2 and J usage is TRBJ2-7, with 7 bases matching TRBD2. CDR3 sequence (DNA): TGTGCCAGCAGCGAGACTAGCATGCCTACCTACGAGCAGTACTTC. The encoded protein is CASSETSMPTYEQYF. The variable domain in full, completed from reference TRBV2 and TRBJ2-7, reads EPEVTQTPSHQVTQMGQEVILRCVPISNHLYFYWYRQILGQKVEFLVSFYNNEISEKSEIFDDQFSVERPDGSNFTLKIRSTKLEDSAMYFCASSETSMPTYEQYFGPGTRLTVT.